These 9 T cell receptor beta chains share one sample of origin, sequenced in a study of neurological immune-mediated disorders. MiXCR, run by TCRdb on the 5' RACE reads, gives a single entry per CDR3 protein. Among about 50,000 distinct CDR3 sequences listed, about 4.2% were seen once. The sequenced material came from PBMCs. The source of these receptors is a middle-aged man with multiple sclerosis.

For this clonotype: Since a much larger clone is just one base distant, this may be a read error. V is TRBV5-6 and J is TRBJ2-7, with no clear D. CDR1 is SGHDT and CDR2 is YYEEEE in the germline V gene. This CDR3 spans 12 amino acids. V lost 2 bases and J 5 bases, leaving 8 bases between the germline ends. The CDR3 sequence: CASSLAGDEQYF. CDR3 nucleotide sequence: TGTGCCAGCAGCTTAGCTGGGGACGAGCAGTACTTC.

This clonotype was observed at least ten times. The chain carries TRBV5-5 and TRBJ2-3; tentatively, D is TRBD2 (6 bases). The ends were cut back, 0 bases at V and 0 bases at J, with 17 bases in the middle. Germline CDR1 is SGHKS and CDR2 is YYEKEE (reference sequence). This CDR3 contains 18 residues. CDR3 residues: CASSLAGGWTASTDTQYF. CDR3 DNA sequence: TGTGCCAGCAGCTTGGCCGGGGGATGGACGGCTAGCACAGATACGCAGTATTTT.

Note on this clonotype: With a much larger clone just one base away, this may be a read error. The chain is built from TRBV28 and TRBJ2-3; D is perhaps TRBD2 (5 bases). The CDR3 length is 14 residues. The ends were cut back, 6 bases at V and 2 bases at J, with 12 bases in the middle. The germline V gene encodes CDR1 MDHEN and CDR2 SYDVKM. CDR3 DNA: TGTGCCAGCAGGAGACGGGAATACACAGATACGCAGTATTTT. Translating gives CASRRREYTDTQYF.

This clonotype was counted ten times or more. The V gene is TRBV12-3 or TRBV12-4, the J gene TRBJ1-3, with 8 bases fitting TRBD1. The CDR3 loop spans 15 amino acids. Unmatched junction bases numbered 4, after V lost 6 bases and J lost 0 bases. DNA of the CDR3: TGTGCCAGCAGAAGGGACAGGAGCTCTGGAAACACCATATATTTT. Translation: CASRRDRSSGNTIYF.

Many counts were recorded for this clonotype. The rearrangement uses TRBV10-3 and TRBJ2-2; D call uncertain. Germline CDR1 ENHRY, CDR2 SYGVKD. CDR3 length: 15 amino acids. The germline V and J ends were trimmed by 3 bases and 0 bases, with 8 bases remaining between them. CDR3 loop: CAISDQLANTGELFF. CDR3 DNA: TGTGCCATCAGTGATCAACTCGCGAACACCGGGGAGCTGTTTTTT.

The rearrangement links TRBV5-1 to TRBJ1-2, with a tentative D call TRBD1 (6 bases). This CDR3 is 16 amino acids long. Trimming took 0 bases from V and 3 from J, leaving 15 bases between them. The V gene's germline CDR1 is SGHRS and CDR2 YFSETQ. The CDR3 sequence is CASSLAGQTEDYGYTF. CDR3 nucleotides: TGCGCCAGCAGCTTGGCAGGACAGACAGAAGACTATGGCTACACCTTC.

This clonotype was seen many times. This sequence joins TRBV4-1 and TRBJ2-1, with D uncertain. Between the trimmed V and J ends, which lost 4 bases and 9 bases, there was a span of 10 bases. Germline V CDR1 and CDR2: MGHRA, YSYEKL. This CDR3 region has 12 residues. The CDR3 sequence: CASSPSGPEQFF. CDR3 bases: TGCGCCAGCAGCCCATCCGGTCCTGAGCAGTTCTTC.

The V and J genes are TRBV20-1 and TRBJ1-2; no definite D call. V lost 0 bases, J lost 0 bases, and 8 bases lay in between. Germline CDR1 is DFQATT and CDR2 is SNEGSKA (reference sequence). The CDR3 sequence is 14 residues long. Here the CDR3 reads CSARDTDANYGYTF. The DNA for the CDR3 is TGCAGTGCTAGAGACACAGACGCTAACTATGGCTACACCTTC.

This clonotype has more than one count but fewer than ten. The rearrangement uses TRBV7-2 and TRBJ2-5, with D possibly matching TRBD2 (5 bases). The CDR3 loop spans 15 amino acids. The V end lost 0 bases, the J end lost 1 base, and 9 bases lay between the germline ends. Germline V gene lookup returns CDR1 SGHTA and CDR2 FQGNSA. The CDR3 loop reads CASSLAGSGQETQYF. DNA of the CDR3: TGTGCCAGCAGCTTAGCTGGCAGCGGCCAAGAGACCCAGTACTTC.